The 27 T cell receptor beta chains in this list originate from one sample, sequenced in a study of blood T cell repertoires in COVID-19 (dated by TCRdb to 2020 to 2021). Receptors were amplified or captured by the immunoSEQ multiplex PCR assay. TCRdb limited this immuneACCESS table to in-frame rearrangements with V and J called. A share of clones is missing; checked studies link under half to unresolved V genes, and the rest is unexplained. In this sample the table shows 200,000 to 300,000 clones, around 84% of which occur a single time. The ten most abundant clones make up over 5% of the sample. Sequences were obtained from peripheral blood. These receptors originate from a woman aged 55-75 years with COVID-19, enrolled during active disease.

The chain has TRBV7-3 and TRBJ2-3; 11 bases are a match to TRBD2. Germline CDR1 reads SGHTA; CDR2 reads FQGTGA. This CDR3 contains 15 residues. After removal of 5 bases from V and 6 bases from J, the junction contained 7 bases not matched to a gene. This CDR3 is CASSNSGRAIDTQYF. The CDR3 coding sequence is TGTGCCAGCAGCAATAGCGGGAGGGCTATCGATACGCAGTATTTT.

The V and J genes are TRBV9 and TRBJ2-4, with 10 bases identical to TRBD1. V was clipped by 0 bases and J by 2 bases; unmatched bases: 2. Germline V gene data show CDR1 as SGDLS and CDR2 as YYNGEE. The CDR3 spans 16 residues. CDR3 DNA: TGTGCCAGCAGCGTAGGGGACAGGGGAACCAAAAACATTCAGTACTTC. This sequence encodes CASSVGDRGTKNIQYF.

The rearrangement joins TRBV27 to TRBJ1-2; 10 bases fit TRBD1. Germline V gives CDR1 MNHEY, CDR2 SMNVEV (reference sequence). The CDR3 extends over 16 amino acids. V shed 2 bases and J 8 bases; nucleotides not matched to a gene: 11. CDR3 sequence reads: CASSLGDRGRIGGYTF. The DNA for the CDR3 is TGTGCCAGCAGTTTAGGGGACAGGGGACGGATTGGCGGCTACACCTTC.

The chain carries TRBV11-2 and TRBJ1-4; 9 bases agree with TRBD1. CDR3 size: 16 residues. The germline gives CDR1 SGHAT, CDR2 FQNNGV. V lost 3 bases and J lost 5; bases outside the gene matches: 7. CDR3: CASSFRGTGSNEKLFF. CDR3 in DNA: TGTGCCAGCAGCTTTAGGGGGACAGGGTCAAATGAAAAACTGTTTTTT. Using reference TRBV11-2 and TRBJ1-4 for the parts outside the CDR3, the full variable domain is EAGVAQSPRYKIIEKRQSVAFWCNPISGHATLYWYQQILGQGPKLLIQFQNNGVVDDSQLPKDRFSAERLKGVDSTLKIQPAKLEDSAVYLCASSFRGTGSNEKLFFGSGTQLSVL.

This chain connects TRBV5-1 to TRBJ2-7, with D uncertain. Per germline, CDR1 SGHRS and CDR2 YFSETQ. V lost 3 bases to trimming and J lost 1 base, with 5 bases between them. The CDR3 is made up of 12 amino acids. CDR3 coding DNA: TGCGCCAGCAGCTCAGGATCCTACGAGCAGTACTTC. Amino acids: CASSSGSYEQYF. Drawing the rest from reference TRBV5-1 and TRBJ2-7, the complete variable domain is KAGVTQTPRYLIKTRGQQVTLSCSPISGHRSVSWYQQTPGQGLQFLFEYFSETQRNKGNFPGRFSGRQFSNSRSEMNVSTLELGDSALYLCASSSGSYEQYFGPGTRLTVT.

V gene TRBV7-3 combines with J gene TRBJ1-1; D not certain. V lost 5 bases, J lost 4 bases, and 11 bases lay in between. The CDR3 contains 13 residues. Germline V CDR1 and CDR2: SGHTA, FQGTGA. CDR3 DNA sequence: TGTGCCAGCAGCCGGGGTGGGTTCACTGAAGCTTTCTTT. Translated, it gives CASSRGGFTEAFF. Complete variable domain (other parts from reference TRBV7-3 and TRBJ1-1): GAGVSQTPSNKVTEKGKYVELRCDPISGHTALYWYRQSLGQGPEFLIYFQGTGAADDSGLPNDRFFAVRPEGSVSTLKIQRTERGDSAVYLCASSRGGFTEAFFGQGTRLTVV.

This chain connects TRBV7-9 to TRBJ2-5; TRBD1 might be the D (6 bases). Trimming took 8 bases from V and 6 from J, leaving 16 bases between them. This CDR3 spans 13 amino acids. CDR1 SEHNR and CDR2 FQNEAQ come from the germline V gene (reference sequence). This CDR3 is CASDGQLGKTQYF. In DNA form, the CDR3 reads TGTGCCAGCGACGGACAGTTGGGGAAGACCCAGTACTTC.

This clone was recorded once. The chain recombines TRBV28 with TRBJ1-4, with a tentative D call TRBD1 (6 bases). CDR1 is MDHEN and CDR2 is SYDVKM in the germline V gene. This CDR3 comprises 14 residues. Deletions cut 3 bases from V and 8 bases from J, with 13 bases between. CDR3 loop: CASSLSGVGEKLFF. CDR3 coding DNA: TGTGCCAGCAGTTTGTCAGGGGTGGGGGAAAAACTGTTTTTT. Full variable domain (rest looked up from reference TRBV28 and TRBJ1-4): DVKVTQSSRYLVKRTGEKVFLECVQDMDHENMFWYRQDPGLGLRLIYFSYDVKMKEKGDIPEGYSVSREKKERFSLILESASTNQTSMYLCASSLSGVGEKLFFGSGTQLSVL.

The V gene is TRBV24-1, the J gene TRBJ2-1, with D maybe TRBD2 (6 bases). The CDR3 has 15 amino acids. V was pared by 0 bases and J by 9 bases, with 14 bases between. Germline assignment: CDR1 KGHDR and CDR2 SFDVKD. The DNA of the CDR3 is TGTGCCACCAGTGATTTGTCTAGCGCGAAGCCTGAGCAGTTCTTC. It yields the protein CATSDLSSAKPEQFF.

The chain recombines TRBV18 with TRBJ2-5; perhaps TRBD2 as D (6 bases). V lost 2 bases to trimming and J lost 0 bases, with 13 bases between them. The CDR3 covers 16 residues. Germline-derived CDR1 and CDR2 are KGHSH and LQKENI. CDR3 in amino acids: CASSPISGGYQETQYF. In DNA, the CDR3 is TGTGCCAGCTCACCAATCAGCGGAGGGTACCAAGAGACCCAGTACTTC.

This chain links TRBV2 with TRBJ1-1; D remains ambiguous. With 5 bases removed from V and 2 bases from J, the gap between germline ends came to 12 bases. CDR1 and CDR2 from the germline V gene are SNHLY and FYNNEI. This CDR3 contains 14 residues. The CDR3 nucleotides read TGTGCCAGCAGTCCCCGGTCAGGAAACACTGAAGCTTTCTTT. It translates to CASSPRSGNTEAFF.

The chain recombines TRBV19 with TRBJ2-7; perhaps TRBD2 as D (6 bases). V was clipped by 2 bases and J by 2 bases, with 13 bases between them. The CDR3 loop spans 15 amino acids. Germline assignment: CDR1 LNHDA and CDR2 SQIVND (reference sequence). The CDR3, as DNA: TGTGCCAGTAGTATAACCCTAGCGAGCCCCTACGAGCAGTACTTC. It translates to CASSITLASPYEQYF. Based on the CDR3 plus reference TRBV19 and TRBJ2-7, the full variable domain is DGGITQSPKYLFRKEGQNVTLSCEQNLNHDAMYWYRQDPGQGLRLIYYSQIVNDFQKGDIAEGYSVSREKKESFPLTVTSAQKNPTAFYLCASSITLASPYEQYFGPGTRLTVT.

The chain couples TRBV15 to TRBJ2-7, with a weak D call TRBD2 (5 bases). CDR1 LNHNV and CDR2 YYDKDF come from the germline V gene (reference sequence). CDR3 length: 16 amino acids. Between the trimmed V and J ends, which lost 2 bases and 2 bases, there was a span of 16 bases. CDR3 nucleotides: TGTGCCACCAGCAGATCACCAACGGGGTGGGCCTACGAGCAGTACTTC. Translated, it gives CATSRSPTGWAYEQYF.

J is TRBJ2-3 and V is TRBV5-4, with 9 bases that match TRBD2. This CDR3 contains 13 residues. Germline-derived CDR1 and CDR2 are SGHNT and YYREEE (reference sequence). Losses at the gene ends were 3 bases for V and 9 bases for J; bases not matched to a gene: 5. The CDR3 reads CASSSLSGGTQYF. The DNA of the CDR3 is TGTGCCAGCAGCTCACTTAGCGGGGGAACGCAGTATTTT. Drawing the rest from reference TRBV5-4 and TRBJ2-3, the complete variable domain is ETGVTQSPTHLIKTRGQQVTLRCSSQSGHNTVSWYQQALGQGPQFIFQYYREEENGRGNFPPRFSGLQFPNYSSELNVNALELDDSALYLCASSSLSGGTQYFGPGTRLTVL.

The V and J genes are TRBV30 and TRBJ1-1; D call uncertain. The length of the CDR3 is 13 residues. The V gene lost 2 bases and the J gene lost 6 bases, with 13 bases spanning the gap. The germline V gene has CDR1 GTSNPN and CDR2 SVGIG (reference sequence). The CDR3 DNA reads as TGTGCCTGGAGTTCCCAACCCAGGCCTGAAGCTTTCTTT. Translated: CAWSSQPRPEAFF. The complete variable domain, with remaining parts taken from reference TRBV30 and TRBJ1-1, reads SQTIHQWPATLVQPVGSPLSLECTVEGTSNPNLYWYRQAAGRGLQLLFYSVGIGQISSEVPQNLSASRPQDRQFILSSKKLLLSDSGFYLCAWSSQPRPEAFFGQGTRLTVV.

V and J are TRBV10-3 and TRBJ1-1; TRBD1 agrees at 7 bases. CDR3 length: 15 residues. Germline V gene sequence: CDR1 ENHRY, CDR2 SYGVKD. After removal of 7 bases from V and 4 bases from J, the junction contained 12 bases not matched to a gene. The CDR3 DNA reads as TGTGCCATCACCCCGCAGGCCCAGGGGGTCACTGAAGCTTTCTTT. This translates into CAITPQAQGVTEAFF.

This clone was seen more than once but under ten times. The CDR3 sequence is CAINKRDTDTQYF. CDR3 nucleotides: TGTGCCATCAACAAGCGGGACACAGATACGCAGTATTTT. V and J are TRBV10-3 and TRBJ2-3; 7 nucleotides agree with TRBD2. CDR1 is ENHRY, CDR2 SYGVKD, per germline. CDR3 size: 13 residues. V shed 7 bases and J 2 bases; nucleotides not matched to a gene: 3.

This clone appeared a single time. The rearrangement links TRBV14 to TRBJ2-3; 11 positions agree with TRBD2. In germline, CDR1 is SGHDN, CDR2 FVKESK. Trimming took 4 bases from V and 2 from J; bases not matched to a gene: 5. The CDR3 consists of 16 residues. This chain's CDR3 is CASSPLAGVVTDTQYF. DNA of the CDR3: TGTGCCAGCAGCCCACTAGCGGGAGTTGTCACAGATACGCAGTATTTT.

The CDR3 bases are TGTGCCAGTAATACGGGACACTTCATGAACACTGAAGCTTTCTTT. This encodes CASNTGHFMNTEAFF. The chain has TRBV19 and TRBJ1-1, with D tentatively TRBD1 (6 bases). Germline CDR1 is LNHDA and CDR2 is SQIVND (reference sequence). The CDR3 is 15 amino acids. Trimming cost V 7 bases and J 0 bases, with 15 bases left between them.

The rearrangement joins TRBV7-9 to TRBJ1-2; D is uncertain. Germline V gene lookup returns CDR1 SEHNR and CDR2 FQNEAQ (reference sequence). Between the trimmed V and J ends, which lost 4 bases and 2 bases, there was a span of 11 bases. The CDR3 has 14 residues. CDR3 region: CASSSGTFNYGYTF. The CDR3 DNA is TGTGCCAGCAGCTCGGGTACATTCAACTATGGCTACACCTTC.

V gene TRBV3-1 (or the pseudogene TRBV3-2) combines with J gene TRBJ2-2; D is possibly TRBD2 (7 bases). V was shortened by 3 bases and J by 2 bases, with 13 bases between the two germline ends. The germline V gene has CDR1 LGHDT and CDR2 YNNKEL (reference sequence). The CDR3 has 16 amino acids. The CDR3 protein is CASSQGGASNTGELFF. CDR3 coding DNA: TGTGCCAGCAGCCAGGGGGGGGCCAGTAACACCGGGGAGCTGTTTTTT.

V is TRBV18 and J is TRBJ1-1; 8 nucleotides align to TRBD1. This CDR3 region has 16 residues. J was trimmed by 4 bases and V by 0 bases; bases with no gene match: 7. CDR1 and CDR2 (germline): KGHSH, LQKENI. In DNA, the CDR3 is TGTGCCAGCTCACCACCTGTTACGCAGGGGGCCACTGAAGCTTTCTTT. Translated: CASSPPVTQGATEAFF.

The rearrangement joins TRBV19 to TRBJ1-4, with a possible D match to TRBD1 (6 bases). Trimming pared 4 bases from V and 3 bases from J, leaving 12 bases between. Germline-derived CDR1 and CDR2 are LNHDA and SQIVND (reference sequence). The CDR3 sequence is 15 residues long. CDR3 nucleotides: TGTGCCAGTAGTACGGGGGGCGCGGCTAATGAAAAACTGTTTTTT. Its translation: CASSTGGAANEKLFF.

The rearrangement links TRBV5-6 to TRBJ1-3; the match to TRBD1 covers 8 bases. The CDR3 consists of 15 residues. Germline-derived CDR1 and CDR2 are SGHDT and YYEEEE. J lost 4 bases, V lost 4 bases, and 7 bases had no gene match. The CDR3 reads CASSPTGGDGNTIYF. The CDR3 DNA follows: TGTGCCAGCAGCCCCACAGGGGGGGACGGAAACACCATATATTTT.

V gene TRBV5-1 combines with J gene TRBJ2-5, with 7 bases aligning to TRBD2. This CDR3 has 14 amino acids. CDR1 is SGHRS and CDR2 is YFSETQ in the germline V gene. With 2 bases clipped from V and 0 bases from J, the junction kept 1 base outside the gene matches. CDR3: CASSLLANQETQYF. CDR3 nucleotide sequence: TGCGCCAGCAGCTTACTAGCGAACCAAGAGACCCAGTACTTC. Full variable domain (outside the CDR3, taken from reference TRBV5-1 and TRBJ2-5): KAGVTQTPRYLIKTRGQQVTLSCSPISGHRSVSWYQQTPGQGLQFLFEYFSETQRNKGNFPGRFSGRQFSNSRSEMNVSTLELGDSALYLCASSLLANQETQYFGPGTRLLVL.

The genes are TRBV3-1 (or the pseudogene TRBV3-2) and TRBJ2-1, with a weak D call TRBD1 (6 bases). Between the trimmed V and J ends, which lost 0 bases and 0 bases, there was a span of 9 bases. In germline, CDR1 is LGHDT, CDR2 YNNKEL (reference sequence). The CDR3 is 16 amino acids. The CDR3 nucleotides are TGTGCCAGCAGCCAAGAAGGACAGCGCTCCTACAATGAGCAGTTCTTC. It specifies CASSQEGQRSYNEQFF.

V is TRBV9 and J is TRBJ2-7; 10 positions agree with TRBD2. The J segment lost 0 bases and the V segment lost 2 bases, leaving 5 bases of the junction unmatched. The V gene's germline CDR1 is SGDLS and CDR2 YYNGEE. This CDR3 region has 16 residues. CDR3 DNA sequence: TGTGCCAGCAGCGTCGGACTAGCGGAGAGCTCCTACGAGCAGTACTTC. This gives the protein CASSVGLAESSYEQYF.